This T cell receptor (beta chain) is drawn from a study of identical twins. Points from the study as a whole: Cross-sectional statistics, not tracking of the same donors, supported the conclusions.

TCRdb passed the 5' RACE reads through MiXCR, listing each CDR3 protein once. In the table there are more than 400,000 distinct CDR3 sequences, nearly 15% of which are singletons. In every case, the donor was a healthy Caucasian. Germline loops: CDR1 MGHDK, CDR2 SYGVNS. The length of the CDR3 is 15 residues. With 3 bases removed from V and 1 base from J, the gap between germline ends came to 11 bases. In this sample, this clonotype turned up a few times. Its antigen remains unidentified. This same sample was also part of a study on yellow fever vaccine responses in identical twins.

The chain uses TRBV25-1 and TRBJ2-3, with D maybe TRBD1 (6 bases). This TCR was sampled from a woman younger than 35 in good health. The source material was CD4+ T cells sorted from blood. The CDR3 bases are TGTGCCAGCAGTGACCCGGGACATCGCACAGATACGCAGTATTTT. Translated: CASSDPGHRTDTQYF.